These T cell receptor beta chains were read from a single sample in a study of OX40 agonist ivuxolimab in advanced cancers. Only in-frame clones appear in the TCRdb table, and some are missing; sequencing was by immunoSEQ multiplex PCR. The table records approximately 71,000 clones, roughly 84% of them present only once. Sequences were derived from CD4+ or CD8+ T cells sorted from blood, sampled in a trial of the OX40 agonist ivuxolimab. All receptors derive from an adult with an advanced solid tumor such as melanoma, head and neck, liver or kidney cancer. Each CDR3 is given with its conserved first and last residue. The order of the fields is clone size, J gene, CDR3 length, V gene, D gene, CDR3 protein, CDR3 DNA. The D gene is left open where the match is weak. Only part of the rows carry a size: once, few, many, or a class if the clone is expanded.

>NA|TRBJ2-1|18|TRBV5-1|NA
CASSRLKADRSVNNEQFF
TGCGCCAGCAGCCGCCTTAAGGCCGACCGCTCCGTGAACAATGAGCAGTTCTTC
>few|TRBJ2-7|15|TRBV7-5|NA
CARSLGCGADYEQYF
TGTGCCAGAAGCTTAGGTTGTGGGGCGGACTACGAGCAGTACTTC
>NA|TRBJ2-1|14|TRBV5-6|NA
CASSFLSQNNEQFF
TGTGCCAGCAGCTTCTTGTCGCAGAACAATGAGCAGTTCTTC
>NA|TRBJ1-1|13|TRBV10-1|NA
CASSRSRGTEAFF
TGCGCCAGCAGCCGAAGTCGGGGGACTGAAGCTTTCTTT
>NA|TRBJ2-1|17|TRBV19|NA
CASSTPTSLSSYNEQFF
TGTGCCAGTAGTACGCCCACTAGCTTGAGCTCCTACAATGAGCAGTTCTTC
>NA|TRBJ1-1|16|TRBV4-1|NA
CASSQDRGAPGTEAFF
TGCGCCAGCAGCCAAGATCGAGGGGCGCCGGGGACTGAAGCTTTCTTT
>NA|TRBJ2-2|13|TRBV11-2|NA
CASSSFFDGELFF
TGTGCCAGCAGCTCGTTTTTTGACGGGGAGCTGTTTTTT
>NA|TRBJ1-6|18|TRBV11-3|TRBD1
CASNLRPGQGVRDSPLHF
TGTGCCAGCAACCTCAGACCGGGACAGGGTGTACGGGATTCACCCCTCCACTTT
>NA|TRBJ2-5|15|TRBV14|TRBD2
CASSPGLAGQETQYF
TGTGCCAGCAGCCCCGGACTAGCGGGCCAAGAGACCCAGTACTTC
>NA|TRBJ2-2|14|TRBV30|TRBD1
CAWSQGTASGELFF
TGTGCCTGGAGTCAAGGGACAGCGAGCGGGGAGCTGTTTTTT
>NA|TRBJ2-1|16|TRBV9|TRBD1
CASSVGTGGSYNEQFF
TGTGCCAGCAGCGTAGGGACAGGGGGCTCCTACAATGAGCAGTTCTTC
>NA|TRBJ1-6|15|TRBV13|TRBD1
CASSYRTGNNSPLHF
TGTGCCAGCAGCTACCGGACAGGGAATAATTCACCCCTCCACTTT
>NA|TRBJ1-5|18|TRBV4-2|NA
CASSQGRQTEYSNQPQHF
TGTGCCAGCAGCCAAGGAAGGCAGACGGAATATAGCAATCAGCCCCAGCATTTT
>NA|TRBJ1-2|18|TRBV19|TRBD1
CASSKSGQGYPIRSGYTF
TGTGCCAGTAGTAAATCGGGACAGGGATACCCAATTCGATCTGGCTACACCTTC
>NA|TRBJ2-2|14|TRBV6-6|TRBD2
CASKAGGNTGELFF
TGTGCCAGCAAAGCGGGGGGCAACACCGGGGAGCTGTTTTTT
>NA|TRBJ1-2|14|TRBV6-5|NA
CASSVGGTDYGYTF
TGTGCCAGCAGTGTTGGGGGCACCGACTATGGCTACACCTTC
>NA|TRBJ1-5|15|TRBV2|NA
CASKGALGSNQPQHF
TGTGCCAGCAAGGGAGCTCTGGGTAGCAATCAGCCCCAGCATTTT
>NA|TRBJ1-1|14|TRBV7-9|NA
CASSLQSGGTEAFF
TGTGCCAGCAGCTTACAGTCAGGCGGCACTGAAGCTTTCTTT
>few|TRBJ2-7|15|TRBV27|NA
CASSLRRGSSYEQYF
TGTGCCAGCAGTTTACGAAGGGGAAGCTCCTACGAGCAGTACTTC
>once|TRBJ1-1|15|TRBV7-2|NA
CASSLKRTLPTEAFF
TGTGCCAGCAGCTTAAAGAGAACCCTTCCCACTGAAGCTTTCTTT
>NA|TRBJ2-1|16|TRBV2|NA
CASSERRAGSYNEQFF
TGTGCCAGCAGTGAAAGGCGGGCTGGGTCCTACAATGAGCAGTTCTTC
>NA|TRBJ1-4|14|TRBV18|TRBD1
CASSGPGGEEKLFF
TGTGCCAGCTCGGGCCCAGGGGGAGAGGAAAAACTGTTTTTT
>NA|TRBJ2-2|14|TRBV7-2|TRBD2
CASRRLAYTGELFF
TGTGCCAGCAGAAGACTAGCCTACACCGGGGAGCTGTTTTTT
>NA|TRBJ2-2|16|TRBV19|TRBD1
CASSIAGRGYTGELFF
TGTGCCAGTAGTATAGCTGGCAGGGGGTATACCGGGGAGCTGTTTTTT
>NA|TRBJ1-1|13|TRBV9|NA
CASSVAPNTEAFF
TGTGCCAGCAGCGTAGCCCCGAACACTGAAGCTTTCTTT
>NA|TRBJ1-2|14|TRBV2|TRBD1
CASSERQGAAGYTF
TGTGCCAGCAGTGAGAGGCAGGGGGCGGCCGGCTACACCTTC
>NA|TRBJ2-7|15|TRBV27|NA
CASSPRVAATGEQYF
TGTGCCAGCAGTCCCCGGGTAGCGGCAACCGGGGAGCAGTACTTC
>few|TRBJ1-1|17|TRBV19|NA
CASSSRVGSSLNTEAFF
TGTGCCAGTAGTTCTAGGGTAGGTTCGTCCCTGAACACTGAAGCTTTCTTT
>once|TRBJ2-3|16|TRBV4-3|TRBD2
CASSQVGGGSTDTQYF
TGCGCCAGCAGCCAAGTGGGGGGGGGAAGCACAGATACGCAGTATTTT
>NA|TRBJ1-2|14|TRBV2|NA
CASSELGNNYGYTF
TGTGCCAGCAGTGAATTGGGGAATAACTATGGCTACACCTTC
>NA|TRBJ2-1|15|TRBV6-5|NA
CASRAARREMNEQFF
TGTGCCAGCAGGGCCGCGCGTCGGGAGATGAATGAGCAGTTCTTC
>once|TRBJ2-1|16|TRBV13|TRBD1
CASSSTGGQTYNEQFF
TGTGCCAGCAGCTCGACAGGGGGCCAGACTTACAATGAGCAGTTCTTC
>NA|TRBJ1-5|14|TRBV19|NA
CASSLESGDQPQHF
TGTGCCAGTAGCCTCGAAAGCGGAGATCAGCCCCAGCATTTT
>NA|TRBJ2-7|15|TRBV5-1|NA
CASSPGAERYYEQYF
TGCGCCAGCAGCCCTGGGGCGGAGCGGTACTACGAGCAGTACTTC
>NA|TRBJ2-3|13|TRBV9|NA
CASSVGQTDTQYF
TGTGCCAGCAGCGTCGGACAGACTGATACGCAGTATTTT
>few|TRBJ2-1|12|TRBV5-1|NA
CASSARRDEQFF
TGCGCCAGCAGCGCCCGCAGGGATGAGCAGTTCTTC
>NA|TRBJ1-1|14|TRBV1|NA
CTSAKDSPNTEAFF
TGCACCAGCGCGAAGGACAGTCCGAACACTGAAGCTTTCTTT
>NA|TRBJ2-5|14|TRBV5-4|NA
CASSRQGLGETQYF
TGTGCCAGCAGCCGGCAGGGTCTAGGGGAGACCCAGTACTTC
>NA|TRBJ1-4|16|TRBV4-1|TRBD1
CASSHVRTGGVEKLFF
TGCGCCAGCAGCCATGTAAGGACAGGGGGCGTTGAAAAACTGTTTTTT
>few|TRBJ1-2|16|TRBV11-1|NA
CASSQPEAGIQGTSTF
TGTGCCAGCAGTCAACCCGAGGCGGGGATCCAGGGTACAAGCACCTTC
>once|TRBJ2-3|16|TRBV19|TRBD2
CASSVTGGAPTDTQYF
TGTGCCAGTAGTGTCACCGGGGGGGCTCCGACAGATACGCAGTATTTT
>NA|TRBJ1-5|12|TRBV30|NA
CAWNRGNQPQHF
TGTGCCTGGAATAGAGGGAATCAGCCCCAGCATTTT
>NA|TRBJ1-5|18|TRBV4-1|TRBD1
CASSRTKTGQRSNQPQHF
TGCGCCAGCAGCCGTACTAAGACGGGACAGAGGAGCAATCAGCCCCAGCATTTT
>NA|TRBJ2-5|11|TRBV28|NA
CASTNKETQYF
TGTGCCAGCACCAATAAAGAGACCCAGTACTTC
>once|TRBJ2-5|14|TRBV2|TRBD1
CASSADRDQETQYF
TGTGCCAGCAGCGCCGACAGGGACCAAGAGACCCAGTACTTC
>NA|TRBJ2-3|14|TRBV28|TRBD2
CASTPRDYPQRQYF
TGTGCCAGCACTCCCCGGGACTACCCCCAGAGGCAGTATTTT
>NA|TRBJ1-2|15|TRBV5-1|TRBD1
CASNPVQGANYGYTF
TGCGCCAGCAATCCGGTACAGGGGGCGAACTATGGCTACACCTTC
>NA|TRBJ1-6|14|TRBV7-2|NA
CASSLGQVGSPLHF
TGTGCCAGCAGCTTAGGGCAGGTCGGCTCACCCCTCCACTTT
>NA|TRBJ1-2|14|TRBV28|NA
CASSSGGTLYGYTF
TGTGCCAGCAGTTCGGGGGGGACCCTCTATGGCTACACCTTC
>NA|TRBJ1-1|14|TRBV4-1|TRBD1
CASSQEGQGRKAFF
TGCGCCAGCAGCCAAGAGGGACAGGGGAGGAAAGCTTTCTTT
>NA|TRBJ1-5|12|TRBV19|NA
CASTGPYQPQHF
TGTGCCAGTACGGGACCCTATCAGCCCCAGCATTTT
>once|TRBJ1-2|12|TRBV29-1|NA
CSVGQINYGYTF
TGCAGCGTTGGACAGATTAACTATGGCTACACCTTC
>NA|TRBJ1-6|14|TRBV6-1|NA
CASAGTLNNSPLHF
TGTGCCAGCGCTGGGACCTTGAATAATTCACCCCTCCACTTT
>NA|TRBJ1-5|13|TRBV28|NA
CASRAASYQPQHF
TGTGCCAGCAGGGCGGCTTCGTATCAGCCCCAGCATTTT
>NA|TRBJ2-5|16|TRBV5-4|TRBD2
CASSLGSGGFVETQYF
TGTGCCAGCAGCTTGGGATCGGGAGGGTTCGTGGAGACCCAGTACTTC
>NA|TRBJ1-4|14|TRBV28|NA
CASSSFGQNEKLFF
TGTGCCAGCAGTTCTTTTGGACAGAATGAAAAACTGTTTTTT
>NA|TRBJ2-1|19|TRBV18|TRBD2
CASSPEGSRLAGVDNEQFF
TGTGCCAGCTCACCAGAGGGTAGCCGGCTAGCGGGAGTTGACAATGAGCAGTTCTTC
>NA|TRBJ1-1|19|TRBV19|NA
CASSIGRRGVNYEDTEAFF
TGTGCCAGTAGTATAGGTAGGAGGGGGGTGAATTATGAGGACACTGAAGCTTTCTTT
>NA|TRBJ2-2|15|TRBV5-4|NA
CATWGGGGRTGELFF
TGTGCCACCTGGGGAGGAGGCGGTCGAACCGGGGAGCTGTTTTTT
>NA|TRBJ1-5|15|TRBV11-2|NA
CASTKLSGVGQPQHF
TGTGCCAGCACTAAACTCTCAGGGGTAGGTCAGCCCCAGCATTTT